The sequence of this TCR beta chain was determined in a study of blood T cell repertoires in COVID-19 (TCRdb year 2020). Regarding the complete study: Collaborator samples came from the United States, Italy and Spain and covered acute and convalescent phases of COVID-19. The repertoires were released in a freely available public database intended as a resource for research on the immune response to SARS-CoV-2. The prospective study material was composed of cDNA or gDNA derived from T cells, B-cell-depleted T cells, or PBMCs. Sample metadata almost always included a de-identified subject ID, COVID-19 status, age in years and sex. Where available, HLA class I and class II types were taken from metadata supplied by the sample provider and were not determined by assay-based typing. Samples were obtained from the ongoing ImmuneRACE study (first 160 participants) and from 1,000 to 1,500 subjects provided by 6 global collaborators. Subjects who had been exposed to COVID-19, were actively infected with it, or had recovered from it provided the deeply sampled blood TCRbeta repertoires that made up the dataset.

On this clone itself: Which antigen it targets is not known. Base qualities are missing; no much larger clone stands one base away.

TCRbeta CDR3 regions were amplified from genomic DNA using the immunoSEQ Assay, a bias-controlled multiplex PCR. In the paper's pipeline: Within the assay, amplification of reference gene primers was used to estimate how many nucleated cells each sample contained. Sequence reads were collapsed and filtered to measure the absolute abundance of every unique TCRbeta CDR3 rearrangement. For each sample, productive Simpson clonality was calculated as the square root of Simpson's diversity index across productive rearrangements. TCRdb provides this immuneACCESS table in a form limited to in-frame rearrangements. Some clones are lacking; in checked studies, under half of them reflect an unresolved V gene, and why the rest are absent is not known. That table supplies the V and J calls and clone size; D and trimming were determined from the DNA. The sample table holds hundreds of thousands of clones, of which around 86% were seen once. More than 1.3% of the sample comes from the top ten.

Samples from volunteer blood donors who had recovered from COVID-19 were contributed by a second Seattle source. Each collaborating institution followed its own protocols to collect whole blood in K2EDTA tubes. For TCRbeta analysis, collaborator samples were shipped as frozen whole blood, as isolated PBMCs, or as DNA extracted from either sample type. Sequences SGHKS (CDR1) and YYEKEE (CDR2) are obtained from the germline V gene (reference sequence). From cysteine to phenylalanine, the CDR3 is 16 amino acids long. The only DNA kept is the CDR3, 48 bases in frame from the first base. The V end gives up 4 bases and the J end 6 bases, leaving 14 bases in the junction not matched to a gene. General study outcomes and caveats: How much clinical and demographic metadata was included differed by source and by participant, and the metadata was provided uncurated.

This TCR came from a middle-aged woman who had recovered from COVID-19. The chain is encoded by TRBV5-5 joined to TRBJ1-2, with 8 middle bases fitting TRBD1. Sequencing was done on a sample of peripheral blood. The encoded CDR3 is CASSLGSGRGRDGYTF. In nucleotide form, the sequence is TGTGCCAGCAGCCTGGGTTCGGGCAGGGGGCGGGATGGCTACACCTTC.